This T cell receptor beta chain was recovered during a study of control samples from healthy donors and cancer patients. This clone was observed a single time. The ends lost 5 bases at V and 5 bases at J; junction bases unmatched: 8. The CDR3 sequence is 14 residues long. Germline V lookup: CDR1 SEHNR, CDR2 FQNEAQ (reference sequence). TCRdb's copy holds only in-frame clones and misses some; the assay was immunoSEQ multiplex PCR. The table shows roughly 20,000 clones, with 80% to 85% occurring only once. The source material was PBMCs. The V call is TRBV7-9, the J call TRBJ2-5, with TRBD2 identical over 7 bases. The receptor was derived from a woman in her seventies with lung cancer. The chain's CDR3 is CASSLGGSGETQYF. The CDR3 bases are TGTGCCAGCAGCCTCGGCGGGAGCGGGGAGACCCAGTACTTC.